This is a list of T cell receptor beta chains from one sample in a study of T cell responses to AZD1222 COVID-19 vaccine. The assay was immunoSEQ multiplex PCR, and TCRdb's table has in-frame clones only and misses some. The table has under 200,000 clones, about nine tenths seen once. Sequenced material: peripheral blood, taken on day 0 of AZD1222 vaccination. All receptors come from an adult in good health. The CDR3 runs from the conserved cysteine through the conserved F or W. D genes are given only for firm matches. Only some rows state a clone size, as once, few, many or a class for expanded clones.

>TRBV6-2/TRBV6-3|TRBJ2-5|TRBD2|.
TGTGCCAGCAGTGAGCTAGCGGGCCGAGGGGCCCAGTACTTC
CASSELAGRGAQYF
>TRBV7-2|TRBJ1-4|.|.
TGTGCCAGCAGCTTAGGGGGGGTCACTAATGAAAAACTGTTTTTT
CASSLGGVTNEKLFF
>TRBV5-1|TRBJ2-7|.|.
TGCGCCAGCACCCGGGACACCTCCTACGAGCAGTACTTC
CASTRDTSYEQYF
>TRBV5-1|TRBJ2-5|.|.
TGCGCCAGCAGCTTGGGGGGATATTTCGAAGAGACCCAGTACTTC
CASSLGGYFEETQYF
>TRBV24-1|TRBJ1-5|TRBD1|.
TGTGCCACCAGTGATCGCGACAGGGGGCAAAAGCATTTT
CATSDRDRGQKHF
>TRBV4-1|TRBJ1-3|.|.
TGCGCCAGCAGCCAGGTATCGGCCGGGACCGGGACCTCTGGAAACACCATATATTTT
CASSQVSAGTGTSGNTIYF
>TRBV28|TRBJ1-1|.|.
TGTGCCAGCAGTCCCCTGATTGTGTTTGGTTTCCCTGAAGCTTTCTTT
CASSPLIVFGFPEAFF
>TRBV18|TRBJ1-1|.|.
TGTGCCAGCTCACCACCGGGGGGATTTGAAGCTTTCTTT
CASSPPGGFEAFF
>TRBV12-3/TRBV12-4|TRBJ1-2|.|once
TGTGCCAGCAGTTTCGGGAGGTGGGGCTACACCTTC
CASSFGRWGYTF
>TRBV2|TRBJ1-1|TRBD1|.
TGTGCCAGCAGCGCCTTCATTCAGGGGGCTGAAGCTTTCTTT
CASSAFIQGAEAFF
>TRBV6-2/TRBV6-3|TRBJ1-2|.|once
TGTGCCAGCAGTTACTCGGGACGAAACTATGGCTACACCTTC
CASSYSGRNYGYTF
>TRBV4-1|TRBJ1-2|.|.
TGCGCCAGCAGCCAATCGGGCAGGGCTAACTATGGCTACACCTTC
CASSQSGRANYGYTF
>TRBV6-1|TRBJ1-2|.|few
TGTGCCAGCAGGGAAATCACCGGACGGCTGACCCTTTTCTATGGCTACACCTTC
CASREITGRLTLFYGYTF
>TRBV2|TRBJ2-5|TRBD1|.
TGTGCCAGCAGCGGACCCATGACAGGGCCTGAAGAGACCCAGTACTTC
CASSGPMTGPEETQYF
>TRBV28|TRBJ1-2|.|.
TGTGCCAGCAGTCCTCAGGGTGGCTACACCTTC
CASSPQGGYTF
>TRBV24-1|TRBJ2-2|.|.
TGTGCCACCAGCCCGGGGTTGCCCTCGAACACCGGGGAGCTGTTTTTT
CATSPGLPSNTGELFF
>TRBV7-6|TRBJ1-1|.|.
TGTGCCAGCAGCCGAGGATACAGAGCTGAAGCTTTCTTT
CASSRGYRAEAFF
>TRBV27|TRBJ1-4|.|.
TGTGCCAGCAGTTTATGGCCGCCCAATGAAAAACTGTTTTTT
CASSLWPPNEKLFF
>TRBV18|TRBJ2-2|.|.
TGTGCCAGCTCACCGGCGAATTCAGGGCTAGAGTTCTCCGGGGAGCTGTTTTTT
CASSPANSGLEFSGELFF
>TRBV18|TRBJ1-5|TRBD1|.
TGTGCCAGCTCACTTAACAGACAGGGAGGGAATCAGCCCCAGCATTTT
CASSLNRQGGNQPQHF
>TRBV28|TRBJ1-6|.|.
TGTGCCAGCAGCACCGGGCGGCGAAATTCACCCCTCCACTTT
CASSTGRRNSPLHF
>TRBV6-5|TRBJ1-1|.|.
TGTGCCAGCAGTTACTCAAATCGACTGAGCACTGAAGCTTTCTTT
CASSYSNRLSTEAFF
>TRBV19|TRBJ2-7|TRBD1|.
TGTGCCAGTAGTACCCCTCGGACAGGGGAAAGCTACGAGCAGTACTTC
CASSTPRTGESYEQYF
>TRBV5-1|TRBJ1-6|.|.
TGCGCCAGCAGCTTAGGGACTTACAATTCACCCCTCCACTTT
CASSLGTYNSPLHF
>TRBV3-1/TRBV3-2|TRBJ1-4|.|.
TGTGCCAGCAGCCAAGATTACAGGGTTGGAGAAAAACTGTTTTTT
CASSQDYRVGEKLFF
>TRBV5-1|TRBJ1-5|.|.
TGCGCCAGCAGCTTGGTACCAGGCAGCAATCAGCCCCAGCATTTT
CASSLVPGSNQPQHF
>TRBV6-5|TRBJ2-1|TRBD2|.
TGTGCCAGCAGAGTAGCGGGCCTAAACAATGAGCAGTTCTTC
CASRVAGLNNEQFF
>TRBV28|TRBJ2-3|TRBD2|medium-sized
TGTGCCAGCAGCCGTCTAACTAGCGGGGGAACAGATACGCAGTATTTT
CASSRLTSGGTDTQYF
>TRBV2|TRBJ2-7|.|.
TGTGCCACCTTTTGGGGGTACGAGCAGTACTTC
CATFWGYEQYF
>TRBV6-5|TRBJ2-2|.|.
TGTGCCAGCAGTTACGGGTCGGGGATCGTGGGCGGGGAGCTGTTTTTT
CASSYGSGIVGGELFF
>TRBV5-1|TRBJ1-1|.|.
TGCGCCAGCAGCTGGTCGGGAGGTGAGAACACTGAAGCTTTCTTT
CASSWSGGENTEAFF
>TRBV28|TRBJ1-5|.|few
TGTGCCAGCAGTGTCTCCTCCCGGACGGATAGCAATCAGCCCCAGCATTTT
CASSVSSRTDSNQPQHF
>TRBV11-2|TRBJ2-1|.|.
TGTGCCAGCAGCTCCAGTTTAACCTTAGCGTCCTTAGAGAATGAGCAGTTCTTC
CASSSSLTLASLENEQFF
>TRBV28|TRBJ1-5|TRBD1|.
TGTGCCAGCAACCTAATAACAGGGGAAAGCAATCAGCCCCAGCATTTT
CASNLITGESNQPQHF
>TRBV7-2|TRBJ1-2|TRBD1|.
TGTGCCAGCAGCTTAGGGCACAGGGGGAACTATGGCTACACCTTC
CASSLGHRGNYGYTF
>TRBV2|TRBJ1-1|.|.
TGTGCCAGCAGGGAGGAGATCATGAACACTGAAGCTTTCTTT
CASREEIMNTEAFF
>TRBV6-5|TRBJ1-3|.|.
TGTGCCAGCAGCCGCGACAGTGCTGGAAACACCATATATTTT
CASSRDSAGNTIYF
>TRBV27|TRBJ2-3|.|.
TGTGCCAGCAAGGTGGGGGGATCAGATACGCAGTATTTT
CASKVGGSDTQYF
>TRBV28|TRBJ1-2|.|.
TGTGCCGCGTCCCTTTCCTTCGGTGCGAACTATGGCTACACCTTC
CAASLSFGANYGYTF
>TRBV5-5|TRBJ2-4|TRBD1|.
TGTGCCAGCTACAGGGGGCGAGGCAAAAACATTCAGTACTTC
CASYRGRGKNIQYF
>TRBV4-3|TRBJ2-6|.|.
TGCGCCAGCAGCCAAGAGGGTGGGGCCAACGTCCTGACTTTC
CASSQEGGANVLTF
>TRBV2|TRBJ2-2|.|once
TGTGCCAGCAGGACAACCCGGGACACCCGAGCGGGGGAGCTGTTTTTT
CASRTTRDTRAGELFF
>TRBV6-5|TRBJ2-5|TRBD1|.
TGTGCCAGCAGTCTTGACAGGGGTGGCGAGACCCAGTACTTC
CASSLDRGGETQYF
>TRBV28|TRBJ1-3|.|.
TGTGCCAGCACGGGCTTCTTGAGCTCTGGAAACACCATATATTTT
CASTGFLSSGNTIYF
>TRBV28|TRBJ1-6|.|.
TGTGCCAGCAGAGGGGGTCGGTGGAATTCACCCCTCCACTTT
CASRGGRWNSPLHF
>TRBV20-1|TRBJ1-2|.|once
TGCAGTGCTAGTAGGGCCGGCAACTATGGCTACACCTTC
CSASRAGNYGYTF
>TRBV3-1/TRBV3-2|TRBJ2-5|.|.
TGTGCCAGCAGCCAATGGCTAGCGAAACAAGAGACCCAGTACTTC
CASSQWLAKQETQYF
>TRBV15|TRBJ2-1|TRBD1|.
TGTGCCACCAGAAGGACAGGGGCCTCTGAGCAGTTCTTC
CATRRTGASEQFF
>TRBV15|TRBJ1-1|.|.
TGTGCCACCAGCAGTGTCCAGGGGCCCTACACTGAAGCTTTCTTT
CATSSVQGPYTEAFF
>TRBV3-1/TRBV3-2|TRBJ1-5|.|once
TGTGCCAGCAGCCAAGATTACTGGGCCAGTATTTTTGTTAGCAATCAGCCCCAGCATTTT
CASSQDYWASIFVSNQPQHF